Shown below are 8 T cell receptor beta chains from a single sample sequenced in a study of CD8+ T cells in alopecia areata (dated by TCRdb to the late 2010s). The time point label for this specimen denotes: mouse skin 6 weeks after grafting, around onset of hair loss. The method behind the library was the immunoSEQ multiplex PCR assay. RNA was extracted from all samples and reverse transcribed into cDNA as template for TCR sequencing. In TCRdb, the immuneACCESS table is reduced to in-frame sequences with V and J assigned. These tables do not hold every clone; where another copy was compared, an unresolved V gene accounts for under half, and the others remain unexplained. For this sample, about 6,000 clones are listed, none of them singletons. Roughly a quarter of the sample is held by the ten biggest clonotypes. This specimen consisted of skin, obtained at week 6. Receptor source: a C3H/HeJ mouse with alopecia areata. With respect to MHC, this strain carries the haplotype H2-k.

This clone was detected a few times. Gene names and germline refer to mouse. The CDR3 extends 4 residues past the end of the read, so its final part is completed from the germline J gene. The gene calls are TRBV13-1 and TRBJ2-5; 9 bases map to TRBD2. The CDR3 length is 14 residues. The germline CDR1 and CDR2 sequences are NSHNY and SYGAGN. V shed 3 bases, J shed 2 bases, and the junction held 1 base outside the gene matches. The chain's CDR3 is CASSVTGGQDTQYF. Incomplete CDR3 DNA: TGTGCCAGCAGTGTGACTGGGGGCCAAGAC.

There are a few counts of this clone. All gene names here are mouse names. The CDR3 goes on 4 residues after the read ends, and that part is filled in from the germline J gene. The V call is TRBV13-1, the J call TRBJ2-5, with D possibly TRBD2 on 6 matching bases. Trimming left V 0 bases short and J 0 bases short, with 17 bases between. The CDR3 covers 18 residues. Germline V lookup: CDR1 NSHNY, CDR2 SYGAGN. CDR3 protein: CASSDARAGVLNQDTQYF. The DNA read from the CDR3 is TGTGCCAGCAGTGATGCAAGGGCTGGGGTGCTTAACCAAGAC.

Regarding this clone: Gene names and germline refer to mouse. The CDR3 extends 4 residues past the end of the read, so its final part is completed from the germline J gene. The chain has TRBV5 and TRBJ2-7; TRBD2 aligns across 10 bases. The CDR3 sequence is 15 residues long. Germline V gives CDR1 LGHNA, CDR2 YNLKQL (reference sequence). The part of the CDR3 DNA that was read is TGTGCCAGCAGTCTAAACTGGGGGGGTAGGTAT. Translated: CASSLNWGGRY. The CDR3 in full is CASSLNWGGRYEQYF.

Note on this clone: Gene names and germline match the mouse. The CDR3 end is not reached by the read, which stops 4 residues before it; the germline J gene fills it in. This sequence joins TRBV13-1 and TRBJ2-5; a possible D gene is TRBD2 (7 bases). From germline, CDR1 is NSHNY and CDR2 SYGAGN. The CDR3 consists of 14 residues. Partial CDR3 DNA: TGTGCCAGCAGTGACTGGGGGCAAGAAGAC. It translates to CASSDWGQED. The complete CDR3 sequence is CASSDWGQEDTQYF.

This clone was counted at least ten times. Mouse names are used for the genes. The CDR3 is CASSLDRGDRGSTGQLYF. The covered CDR3 bases are TGTGCAAGCAGCTTAGATCGGGGGGACAGGGGTTCCACCGGG. The rearrangement links TRBV16 to TRBJ2-2, with 10 bases identical to TRBD1. The CDR3 end is not reached by the read, which stops 4 residues before it; the germline J gene fills it in. Per the germline V gene, CDR1 is SGHSA and CDR2 is FRNQAP. The CDR3 totals 18 residues. With V trimmed by 0 bases and J by 4 bases, 8 bases remained unmatched.

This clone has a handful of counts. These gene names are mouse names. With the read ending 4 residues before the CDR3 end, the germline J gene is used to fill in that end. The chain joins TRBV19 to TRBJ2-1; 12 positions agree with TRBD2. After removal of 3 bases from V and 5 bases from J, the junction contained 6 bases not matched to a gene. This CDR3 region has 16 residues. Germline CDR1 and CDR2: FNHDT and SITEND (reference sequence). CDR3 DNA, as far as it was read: TGTGCCAGCAGTAGAGGGACTGGGGGGATTGATGCT. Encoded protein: CASSRGTGGIDA. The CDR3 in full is CASSRGTGGIDAEQFF.

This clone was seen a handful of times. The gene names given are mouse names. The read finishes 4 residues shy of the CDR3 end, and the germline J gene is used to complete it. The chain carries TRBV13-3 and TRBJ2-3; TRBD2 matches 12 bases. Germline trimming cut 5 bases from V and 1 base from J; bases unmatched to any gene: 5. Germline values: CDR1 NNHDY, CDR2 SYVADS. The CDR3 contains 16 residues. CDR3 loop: CASSRDWGVGAETLYF. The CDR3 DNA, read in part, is TGTGCCAGCAGCCGGGACTGGGGGGTCGGTGCAGAA.

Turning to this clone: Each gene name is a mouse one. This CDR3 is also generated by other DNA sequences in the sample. The DNA read from the CDR3 is TGTGCCAGCAGTCTAGACAGGGCAAACTCC. Protein product: CASSLDRANS. The entire CDR3 reads CASSLDRANSDYTF. This sequence joins TRBV19 and TRBJ1-2, with 7 bases identical to TRBD1. The read ends 4 residues early relative to the CDR3; the germline J gene fills the gap. Germline V lookup: CDR1 FNHDT, CDR2 SITEND (reference sequence). There are 14 residues in the CDR3. With V trimmed by 4 bases and J by 0 bases, 3 bases remained unmatched.